This TCR beta chain was obtained from a study of blood T cell repertoires in COVID-19. Study overall: PBMCs, B-cell-depleted T cells, or T cells provided the cDNA or gDNA that made up the material.

The germline V and J ends were trimmed by 8 bases and 4 bases, with 9 bases remaining between them. Germline CDR1 is LNHDA and CDR2 is SQIVND (reference sequence). The CDR3 has 12 amino acids. Individuals drawn from around 25 US areas were about 18 to 100 years old. Produced via immunoSEQ multiplex PCR; TCRdb's table is partial and in-frame only. The table records roughly 180,000 clones, around 88% of them present only once. The sequence came from a woman aged 30 to 39 who had recovered from COVID-19. J is TRBJ1-5 and V is TRBV19, with D unresolved. Input material: PBMCs or T cells enriched from blood (not recorded which). CDR3 protein: CASGEENQPQHF. CDR3 nucleotides: TGTGCCAGTGGGGAGGAGAATCAGCCCCAGCATTTT.